This T cell receptor (beta chain) was documented in a study of T cell responses to AZD1222 COVID-19 vaccine. The germline gives CDR1 SGHRS, CDR2 YFSETQ. V shed 1 base and J shed 1 base, with 5 bases lying between them. The length of the CDR3 is 13 residues. Sequenced by immunoSEQ multiplex PCR; TCRdb stores in-frame clones only, minus some. Of around 110,000 clones in the sample, about 90% were seen once. Source: peripheral blood, taken 28 days after the second AZD1222 dose. The rearrangement links TRBV5-1 to TRBJ1-1; unclear D gene. The sequence was collected from an adult who received the AZD1222 COVID-19 vaccine. DNA for the CDR3: TGCGCCAGCAGCTTGCGAGAGAACACTGAAGCTTTCTTT. Translating gives CASSLRENTEAFF. Full variable domain (outside the CDR3, taken from reference TRBV5-1 and TRBJ1-1): KAGVTQTPRYLIKTRGQQVTLSCSPISGHRSVSWYQQTPGQGLQFLFEYFSETQRNKGNFPGRFSGRQFSNSRSEMNVSTLELGDSALYLCASSLRENTEAFFGQGTRLTVV.